This record covers a single T cell receptor (beta chain). This sample stems from a study of blood T cell repertoires in COVID-19. Study-wide context: The study drew acute and convalescent COVID-19 samples from the United States, Italy and Spain. T cells, B-cell-depleted T cells, or PBMCs supplied cDNA or gDNA.

In the authors' workflow: Reference gene primers were amplified, and this amplification served to estimate nucleated cell counts. Sequencing used immunoSEQ multiplex PCR; TCRdb keeps in-frame clones, though not all of them. V and J calls and clone size are those listed in that table; D and trimming were worked out from the DNA. The sample holds a few hundred thousand clones, more than 75% seen once. Sequenced input: peripheral blood. The source of this sequence is a human donor in a cohort sampled during active COVID-19.

CDR3 in amino acids: CASSRTGVVTEAFF. CDR3 DNA sequence: TGTGCCAGCAGCAGGACAGGGGTTGTCACTGAAGCTTTCTTT. The chain carries TRBV9 and TRBJ1-1, with TRBD1 identical over 9 bases. J was trimmed by 4 bases and V by 4 bases; bases with no gene match: 5. There are 14 residues in the CDR3. Per germline, CDR1 SGDLS and CDR2 YYNGEE.